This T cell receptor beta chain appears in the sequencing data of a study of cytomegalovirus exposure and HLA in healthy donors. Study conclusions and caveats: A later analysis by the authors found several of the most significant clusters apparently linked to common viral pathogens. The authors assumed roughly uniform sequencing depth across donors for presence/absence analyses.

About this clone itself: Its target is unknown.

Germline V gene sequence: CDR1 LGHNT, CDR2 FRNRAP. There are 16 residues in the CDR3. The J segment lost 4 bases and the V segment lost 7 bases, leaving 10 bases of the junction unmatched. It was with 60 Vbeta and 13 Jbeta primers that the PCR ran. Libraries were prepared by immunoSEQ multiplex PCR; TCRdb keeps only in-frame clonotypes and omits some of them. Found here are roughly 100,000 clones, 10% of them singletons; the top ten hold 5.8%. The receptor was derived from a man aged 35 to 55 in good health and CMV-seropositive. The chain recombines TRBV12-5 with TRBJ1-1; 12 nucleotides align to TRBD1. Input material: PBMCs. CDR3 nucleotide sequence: TGTGCTAGTGCCCGGGGACAGGGGGCCGGGATCACTGAAGCTTTCTTT. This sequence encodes CASARGQGAGITEAFF.